This TCR beta chain was profiled in a study of T cell repertoires in ileal Crohn's disease. Looking at the study overall: About half of patients got postoperative therapy: some 11 thiopurines, 18 anti-TNF.

Generated by immunoSEQ multiplex PCR, the TCRdb table keeps only in-frame clones and is missing some. Altogether around 15,000 clones are present, about 92% being singletons, with the ten largest covering 7.1%. Findings and caveats of the study: High-frequency clones were more common in sorted CD8 than CD4 cells.

Note on this clone: Its antigen remains unknown.

The CDR3 is 15 amino acids. Deletions cut 5 bases from V and 8 bases from J, with 20 bases between. CDR1 is SGHTA, CDR2 FQGNSA, per germline. Time point specified: inflamed ileum from the surgical specimen. Adults with ileal or ileocolonic Crohn's disease and an indication for resection were eligible. This sequence was found in an adult with Crohn's disease. Sequencing was done on a sample of ileal tissue. The V call is TRBV7-2, the J call TRBJ2-3; no firm D call. CDR3 sequence (DNA): TGTGCCAGCAGCCTAGAGGTCCTTGGTGGGGTTACGCAGTATTTT. It translates to CASSLEVLGGVTQYF.